The sequence of this T cell receptor beta chain was determined in a study of T cells in Graves' hyperthyroidism and ophthalmopathy. Study information: Specimen type is peripheral blood, collected at initial diagnosis prior to any treatment. Study findings and constraints: The majority of expanded thyroid clonotypes above 0.001 also appeared in blood. With a median lead of approximately 6.4 months before onset, the model predicted ophthalmopathy.

In the case of this clonotype: Its target is unknown.

V lost 6 bases, J lost 8 bases, and 22 bases lay in between. Germline assignment: CDR1 SNHLY and CDR2 FYNNEI. This CDR3 has 16 residues. Exclusions: uncontrolled infection, other autoimmune disease, pregnancy, lactation. TCR beta CDR3 regions were amplified from RNA transcripts. The HTBI set primed first-round TCR CDR3 RT-PCR. TCRdb processed the multiplex PCR reads anew with MiXCR; each CDR3 protein has one entry. The sample yields 450,000 to 500,000 distinct CDR3 sequences, approximately 23% seen once. The clonotype was recovered from a woman aged 65 to 85 with Graves' ophthalmopathy. The sequenced sample consisted of blood. V and J are TRBV2 and TRBJ1-4; TRBD1 is a possible D gene (6 bases). CDR3 amino acids: CASSDKRQVHKEKLFF. The DNA for the CDR3 is TGTGCCAGCAGCGATAAGCGACAGGTACATAAGGAAAAACTGTTTTTT.